This T cell receptor (beta chain) stems from a study of neoadjuvant nivolumab and ipilimumab in lung cancer. At the level of the study: The combination arm added day-1 ipilimumab 1 mg/kg to nivolumab 3 mg/kg on days 1, 15, 29. Regarding the study as a whole: TCR clonality did not significantly correlate with pathologic tumor regression. TCR richness and clonality were higher in tumors than adjacent uninvolved lung.

Sequenced by immunoSEQ multiplex PCR; TCRdb stores in-frame clones only, minus some. The repertoire holds some 4,300 clones, with roughly 73% as singletons. The germline V gene has CDR1 LNHDA and CDR2 SQIVND (reference sequence). There are 15 residues in the CDR3. J gave up 2 bases and V 2 bases, and 4 bases lay outside the gene matches. This clone was counted a single time. Antigen unknown. V usage is TRBV19 and J usage is TRBJ2-7, with TRBD2 identical over 9 bases. The TCR sequence derives from an adult with non-small cell lung cancer. The sequencing used adjacent normal lung tissue, collected after neoadjuvant nivolumab, alone or with ipilimumab, at or shortly before surgery. CDR3 sequence (DNA): TGTGCCAGTAGTATATGCGGGGGGGTAACCTACGAGCAGTACTTC. Translating gives CASSICGGVTYEQYF.